These 31 T cell receptor beta chains share one sample of origin, sequenced in a study of T cell responses to AZD1222 COVID-19 vaccine. Data came from immunoSEQ multiplex PCR; TCRdb stores just in-frame clones and leaves some out. This table has 120,000 or so clones, 90% appearing once. The source was peripheral blood, collected on day 0 of AZD1222 vaccination. All receptors derive from an adult in good health.

The gene calls are TRBV24-1 and TRBJ1-2, with 9 bases that match TRBD1. The CDR3 loop spans 13 amino acids. V was clipped by 4 bases and J by 8 bases; unmatched bases: 4. Per germline, CDR1 KGHDR and CDR2 SFDVKD. This CDR3 is CATSETGGRGYTF. The CDR3 DNA reads TGTGCCACCAGTGAAACAGGGGGCCGGGGCTACACCTTC.

The chain joins TRBV3-1 (or the pseudogene TRBV3-2) to TRBJ2-7; weak D call: TRBD1 (5 bases). V dropped 0 bases and J dropped 7 bases, with 13 bases sitting between them. The CDR3 totals 14 residues. Germline values: CDR1 LGHDT, CDR2 YNNKEL (reference sequence). CDR3 residues: CASSQDSPQGEQYF. The CDR3 DNA follows: TGTGCCAGCAGCCAAGATTCCCCCCAGGGAGAGCAGTACTTC.

The chain links TRBV5-4 to TRBJ2-2, with 7 bases matching TRBD1. Germline CDR1 and CDR2: SGHNT and YYREEE (reference sequence). V shed 0 bases, J shed 0 bases, and the junction held 2 bases outside the gene matches. CDR3 length: 16 amino acids. CDR3 sequence reads: CASSLAGTANTGELFF. For the CDR3, the DNA is TGTGCCAGCAGCTTGGCAGGGACAGCGAACACCGGGGAGCTGTTTTTT.

The chain couples TRBV19 to TRBJ1-2; D is ambiguous. The CDR3 consists of 15 residues. Germline CDR1 is LNHDA and CDR2 is SQIVND (reference sequence). Deletions cut 2 bases from V and 3 bases from J, with 13 bases between. The CDR3 DNA follows: TGTGCCAGTAGTATAAGTCCTACAGTGGACTATGGCTACACCTTC. It translates to CASSISPTVDYGYTF.

The CDR3 reads CSASQGASYGYTF. In DNA, the CDR3 is TGCAGTGCTAGTCAGGGGGCAAGCTATGGCTACACCTTC. This chain links TRBV20-1 with TRBJ1-2, with 8 positions matching TRBD1. This CDR3 comprises 13 residues. Germline V lookup: CDR1 DFQATT, CDR2 SNEGSKA (reference sequence). V lost 3 bases and J lost 4; bases outside the gene matches: 4.

This chain joins TRBV24-1 and TRBJ2-3; D call uncertain. The germline V and J ends were trimmed by 4 bases and 5 bases, with 9 bases remaining between them. The V gene's germline CDR1 is KGHDR and CDR2 SFDVKD. The CDR3 is 13 amino acids. CDR3 protein: CATSEWVVDTQYF. The CDR3 DNA is TGTGCCACCAGTGAGTGGGTAGTAGATACGCAGTATTTT.

This chain links TRBV6-5 with TRBJ1-2, with 9 bases aligning to TRBD1. In germline, CDR1 is MNHEY, CDR2 SVGAGI. The CDR3 runs 15 residues. The ends lost 7 bases at V and 2 bases at J; junction bases unmatched: 8. The CDR3, as DNA: TGTGCCAGCATTCCCCGGGACAGGGCCAACTATGGCTACACCTTC. The encoded protein is CASIPRDRANYGYTF.

The sample holds one count of this clone. The chain couples TRBV15 to TRBJ1-5; 10 bases are a match to TRBD1. The CDR3 length is 15 residues. V was pared by 3 bases and J by 4 bases, with 3 bases of the junction left unmatched. Germline V lookup: CDR1 LNHNV, CDR2 YYDKDF (reference sequence). Here the CDR3 reads CATSRGTGDNQPQHF. The CDR3 DNA follows: TGTGCCACCAGCAGGGGGACAGGGGATAATCAGCCCCAGCATTTT.

This chain uses TRBV9 with TRBJ1-1; D remains ambiguous. Germline V CDR1 and CDR2: SGDLS, YYNGEE. V lost 4 bases and J 1 base, leaving 14 bases between the germline ends. This CDR3 region has 15 residues. CDR3 nucleotide sequence: TGTGCCAGCAGCCTCGGTGAGTCGACGAACACTGAAGCTTTCTTT. Protein: CASSLGESTNTEAFF. Full variable domain (outside the CDR3, taken from reference TRBV9 and TRBJ1-1): DSGVTQTPKHLITATGQRVTLRCSPRSGDLSVYWYQQSLDQGLQFLIQYYNGEERAKGNILERFSAQQFPDLHSELNLSSLELGDSALYFCASSLGESTNTEAFFGQGTRLTVV.

This chain joins TRBV14 and TRBJ1-5; TRBD1 matches at 7 bases. The germline gives CDR1 SGHDN, CDR2 FVKESK. The CDR3 length is 18 residues. With V trimmed by 3 bases and J by 2 bases, 13 bases remained unmatched. The CDR3 loop reads CASSQEGTVSIRNQPQHF. The CDR3 DNA sequence: TGTGCCAGCAGCCAGGAAGGGACAGTCTCAATTCGCAATCAGCCCCAGCATTTT. Based on the CDR3 plus reference TRBV14 and TRBJ1-5, the full variable domain is EAGVTQFPSHSVIEKGQTVTLRCDPISGHDNLYWYRRVMGKEIKFLLHFVKESKQDESGMPNNRFLAERTGGTYSTLKVQPAELEDSGVYFCASSQEGTVSIRNQPQHFGDGTRLSIL.

The rearrangement uses TRBV28 and TRBJ2-1; 8 bases map to TRBD2. Germline V lookup: CDR1 MDHEN, CDR2 SYDVKM. This CDR3 has 13 residues. Losses at the gene ends were 10 bases for V and 4 bases for J; bases not matched to a gene: 6. CDR3 sequence: CATRTSRYNEQFF. DNA of the CDR3: TGTGCCACCCGGACTAGCCGGTACAATGAGCAGTTCTTC.

The V call is TRBV6-5, the J call TRBJ2-7; 10 bases line up with TRBD1. The CDR3 runs to 15 residues. CDR1 MNHEY and CDR2 SVGAGI come from the germline V gene. J lost 4 bases, V lost 0 bases, and 3 bases had no gene match. The CDR3 spells CASSYSGGQGYEQYF. As DNA, the CDR3 is TGTGCCAGCAGTTACTCTGGGGGACAGGGGTACGAGCAGTACTTC.

V and J are TRBV24-1 and TRBJ2-2; D might be TRBD1 or TRBD2, each matching 5 bases. V gave up 4 bases and J gave up 0 bases, with 14 bases separating them. The V gene's germline CDR1 is KGHDR and CDR2 SFDVKD. The CDR3 spans 17 residues. The CDR3 loop reads CATSDQGATANTGELFF. CDR3 coding DNA: TGTGCCACCAGTGACCAGGGAGCTACAGCGAACACCGGGGAGCTGTTTTTT.

The chain uses TRBV20-1 and TRBJ2-7; D is ambiguous. CDR3 length: 11 residues. Per germline, CDR1 DFQATT and CDR2 SNEGSKA (reference sequence). Trimming pared 4 bases from V and 0 bases from J, leaving 4 bases between. CDR3 loop: CSATASYEQYF. The CDR3 DNA sequence: TGCAGTGCTACGGCCTCCTACGAGCAGTACTTC.

This clone was observed a handful of times. This chain connects TRBV5-1 to TRBJ2-7; perhaps D is TRBD1 or TRBD2 (7 bases each). The CDR3 length is 14 residues. The germline V gene encodes CDR1 SGHRS and CDR2 YFSETQ. V dropped 5 bases and J dropped 0 bases, with 12 bases sitting between them. This CDR3 is CASRAGQSSYEQYF. The CDR3 nucleotides read TGCGCCAGCAGAGCGGGACAGAGCTCCTACGAGCAGTACTTC.

This clone was detected once. The J gene is TRBJ2-7, the V gene TRBV24-1; 12 bases align to TRBD2. Per the germline V gene, CDR1 is KGHDR and CDR2 is SFDVKD. The junction had 5 bases not matched to a gene; V was cut back by 3 bases and J by 3 bases. This CDR3 contains 16 residues. This chain's CDR3 is CATSDGGLAGNYEQYF. CDR3 coding DNA: TGTGCCACCAGTGATGGGGGACTAGCGGGTAACTACGAGCAGTACTTC.

This chain connects TRBV29-1 to TRBJ1-5; D remains ambiguous. V dropped 4 bases and J dropped 5 bases, with 9 bases sitting between them. The CDR3 contains 12 residues. Germline V gives CDR1 SQVTM, CDR2 ANQGSEA. CDR3 DNA: TGCAGCGTTGGGGCCCGAGATCAGCCCCAGCATTTT. This gives the protein CSVGARDQPQHF.

The gene calls are TRBV11-2 and TRBJ1-3; D not certain. Germline V gives CDR1 SGHAT, CDR2 FQNNGV. CDR3 length: 15 amino acids. Trimming removed 1 base at V and 0 bases at J, with 7 bases between. CDR3 region: CASSLGGSSGNTIYF. The CDR3 DNA reads TGTGCCAGCAGCTTAGGAGGGAGCTCTGGAAACACCATATATTTT.

The rearrangement uses TRBV6-2 or TRBV6-3 and TRBJ2-1; TRBD1 might be the D (5 bases). This CDR3 is built from 15 residues. Looked up from germline, CDR1 is MNHEY and CDR2 is SVGEGT. The V end was cut by 6 bases, the J end by 0 bases, with 12 bases between. CDR3 loop: CASSSQASSYNEQFF. The DNA for the CDR3 is TGTGCCAGCAGCTCACAGGCCTCCTCCTACAATGAGCAGTTCTTC.

This chain connects TRBV30 to TRBJ1-2; tentative D call: TRBD1 (5 bases). This CDR3 contains 14 residues. The germline V gene encodes CDR1 GTSNPN and CDR2 SVGIG (reference sequence). V was trimmed by 0 bases and J by 5 bases, leaving 13 bases between them. Here the CDR3 reads CAWSVREGKYGYTF. In DNA form, the CDR3 reads TGTGCCTGGAGTGTACGCGAGGGGAAGTATGGCTACACCTTC. Variable domain in full (rest from reference TRBV30 and TRBJ1-2): SQTIHQWPATLVQPVGSPLSLECTVEGTSNPNLYWYRQAAGRGLQLLFYSVGIGQISSEVPQNLSASRPQDRQFILSSKKLLLSDSGFYLCAWSVREGKYGYTFGSGTRLTVV.

The J gene is TRBJ2-7, the V gene TRBV6-5; 9 bases are a match to TRBD2. V lost 7 bases, J lost 7 bases, and 8 bases stayed unmatched. CDR3 length: 13 amino acids. Germline CDR1 and CDR2: MNHEY and SVGAGI. CDR3: CASKLLAGSEQYF. As DNA, the CDR3 is TGTGCCAGCAAACTACTAGCGGGCTCAGAGCAGTACTTC.

The J gene is TRBJ1-1, the V gene TRBV28; no definite D call. The V end was cut by 6 bases, the J end by 7 bases, with 12 bases between. This CDR3 spans 12 amino acids. Per the germline V gene, CDR1 is MDHEN and CDR2 is SYDVKM. In DNA form, the CDR3 reads TGTGCCAGCAGGACGGACGAACGTGAAGCTTTCTTT. Protein: CASRTDEREAFF.

This chain connects TRBV18 to TRBJ2-7; 12 positions agree with TRBD2. V gave up 6 bases and J gave up 4 bases; unmatched junction bases: 7. Germline V gene data show CDR1 as KGHSH and CDR2 as LQKENI. This CDR3 spans 15 amino acids. The CDR3 sequence is CASSPSGRASYEQYF. CDR3 in DNA: TGTGCCAGCTCGCCTAGCGGGAGGGCTTCATACGAGCAGTACTTC.

V is TRBV27 and J is TRBJ1-6; maybe TRBD1 (5 bases). The CDR3 sequence is 14 residues long. Germline values: CDR1 MNHEY, CDR2 SMNVEV (reference sequence). Trimming stripped 5 bases from V and 10 bases from J, with 15 bases between. The CDR3 reads CASSTQGVGSPLHF. The CDR3 DNA sequence: TGTGCCAGCAGTACGCAGGGAGTTGGGTCACCCCTCCACTTT.

The chain uses TRBV6-4 and TRBJ1-1; D may be TRBD1 (6 bases). The CDR3 spans 14 residues. V lost 4 bases and J 4 bases, leaving 13 bases between the germline ends. In germline, CDR1 is MRHNA, CDR2 SNTAGT. The CDR3 sequence: CASSVAEGVTEAFF. The CDR3 region has the DNA TGTGCCAGCAGTGTTGCTGAGGGGGTCACTGAAGCTTTCTTT.

The rearrangement uses TRBV5-8 and TRBJ2-3; D is perhaps TRBD1 (6 bases). The CDR3 has 14 residues. Germline V CDR1 and CDR2: SGHTS, YDEGEE. V was pared by 5 bases and J by 4 bases, with 14 bases between. The CDR3, as DNA: TGTGCCAGCAGAATGTGGACAGCCTCAGATACGCAGTATTTT. Amino acid sequence: CASRMWTASDTQYF.

This clone was observed a few times. The rearrangement links TRBV7-2 to TRBJ1-2; no definite D call. This CDR3 has 13 residues. Trimming took 2 bases from V and 2 from J, leaving 6 bases between them. Germline-derived CDR1 and CDR2 are SGHTA and FQGNSA. CDR3 sequence reads: CASSLLENYGYTF. CDR3 nucleotides: TGTGCCAGCAGCTTATTGGAAAACTATGGCTACACCTTC.

This clone has just a few counts. The chain has TRBV5-1 and TRBJ2-1, with 16 bases matching TRBD2. Germline V lookup: CDR1 SGHRS, CDR2 YFSETQ. J was trimmed by 7 bases and V by 4 bases; bases with no gene match: 5. This CDR3 comprises 16 residues. The CDR3: CASSPGLAGGKNEQFF. The CDR3 DNA reads as TGCGCCAGCAGCCCGGGACTAGCGGGAGGGAAGAATGAGCAGTTCTTC. Looking up the rest from reference TRBV5-1 and TRBJ2-1 gives the full variable domain: KAGVTQTPRYLIKTRGQQVTLSCSPISGHRSVSWYQQTPGQGLQFLFEYFSETQRNKGNFPGRFSGRQFSNSRSEMNVSTLELGDSALYLCASSPGLAGGKNEQFFGPGTRLTVL.

This rearrangement joins TRBV28 to TRBJ1-3; D is uncertain. With 3 bases removed from V and 1 base from J, the gap between germline ends came to 7 bases. From germline, CDR1 is MDHEN and CDR2 SYDVKM. This CDR3 spans 14 amino acids. The DNA for the CDR3 is TGTGCCAGCAGTTTTGCCAGTTCTGGAAACACCATATATTTT. This codes for CASSFASSGNTIYF.

CDR3 DNA sequence: TGTGCCAGCAGCTCAAGGTCTGTGAAAGAGACCCAGTACTTC. It yields the protein CASSSRSVKETQYF. The chain is built from TRBV14 and TRBJ2-5; the D is unclear. This CDR3 contains 14 residues. With 5 bases removed from V and 3 bases from J, the gap between germline ends came to 13 bases. The germline V gene encodes CDR1 SGHDN and CDR2 FVKESK.

The chain recombines TRBV6-5 with TRBJ2-4, with D uncertain. The germline gives CDR1 MNHEY, CDR2 SVGAGI. CDR3 length equals 13 residues. The germline V and J ends were trimmed by 5 bases and 6 bases, with 11 bases remaining between them. The CDR3 DNA reads as TGTGCCAGCAGTAGGACCGGGCGAAACATTCAGTACTTC. Residues: CASSRTGRNIQYF.